One T cell receptor beta chain is described in this entry. Its antigen remains unknown. A multiplex PCR was run with 60 Vbeta primers and 13 Jbeta primers. Original processing notes: In a later analysis, about 11 million of tens of millions of unique beta chains occurred in at least two donors. Using immunoSEQ multiplex PCR, the repertoire was profiled, and TCRdb retains in-frame clones only, with some absent. D and trimming come from the DNA, and the V and J calls and clone size come from that table. The table lists 190,000 or so clones, 75% to 85% of them singletons. Trimming cost V 6 bases and J 0 bases; bases outside gene matches: 4. Germline CDR1 and CDR2: MNHEY and SVGAGI. The CDR3 loop spans 14 amino acids. The data were obtained in a study of cytomegalovirus exposure and HLA in healthy donors. The study's findings and limits: For most TCR sequences rarity was the rule, although some public TCRs occurred in many donors.

The clonotype was recovered from a boy aged 10-17 years in good health and CMV-seronegative. The sample taken for sequencing was PBMCs. The V and J genes are TRBV6-5 and TRBJ2-7; 8 bases match TRBD1. This CDR3 reads CASRGQASSYEQYF. The CDR3 coding sequence is TGTGCCAGCAGGGGACAGGCCAGCTCCTACGAGCAGTACTTC.